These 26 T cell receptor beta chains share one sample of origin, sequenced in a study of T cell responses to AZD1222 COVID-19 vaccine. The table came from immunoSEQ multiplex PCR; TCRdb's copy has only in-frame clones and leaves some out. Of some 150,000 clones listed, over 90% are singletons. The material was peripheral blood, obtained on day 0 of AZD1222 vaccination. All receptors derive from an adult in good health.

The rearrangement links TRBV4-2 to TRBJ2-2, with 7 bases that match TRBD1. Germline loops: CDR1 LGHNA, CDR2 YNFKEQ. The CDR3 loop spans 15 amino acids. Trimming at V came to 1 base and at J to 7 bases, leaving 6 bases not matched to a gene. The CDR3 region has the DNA TGTGCCAGCAGCCAAGTAGGACAGGCAGTCGGGGAGCTGTTTTTT. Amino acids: CASSQVGQAVGELFF.

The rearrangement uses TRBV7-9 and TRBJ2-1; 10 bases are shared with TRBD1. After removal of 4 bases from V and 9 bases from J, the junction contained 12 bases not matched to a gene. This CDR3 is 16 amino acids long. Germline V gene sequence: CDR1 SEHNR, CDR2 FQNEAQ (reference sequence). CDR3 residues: CASSSSGTGVIGEQFF. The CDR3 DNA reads TGTGCCAGCAGCTCTTCCGGGACAGGGGTTATTGGTGAGCAGTTCTTC. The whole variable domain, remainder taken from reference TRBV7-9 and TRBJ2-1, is DTGVSQNPRHKITKRGQNVTFRCDPISEHNRLYWYRQTLGQGPEFLTYFQNEAQLEKSRLLSDRFSAERPKGSFSTLEIQRTEQGDSAMYLCASSSSGTGVIGEQFFGPGTRLTVL.

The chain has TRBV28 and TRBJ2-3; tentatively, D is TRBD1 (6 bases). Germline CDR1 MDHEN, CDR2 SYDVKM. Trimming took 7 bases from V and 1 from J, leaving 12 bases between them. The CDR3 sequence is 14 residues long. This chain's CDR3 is CASMSGVGTDTQYF. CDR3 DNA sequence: TGTGCCAGCATGTCAGGGGTTGGCACAGATACGCAGTATTTT.

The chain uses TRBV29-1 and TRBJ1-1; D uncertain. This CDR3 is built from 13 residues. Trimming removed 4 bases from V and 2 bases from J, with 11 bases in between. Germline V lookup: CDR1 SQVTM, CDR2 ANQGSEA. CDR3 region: CSVVTPGNTEAFF. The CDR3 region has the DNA TGCAGCGTTGTAACGCCGGGAAACACTGAAGCTTTCTTT.

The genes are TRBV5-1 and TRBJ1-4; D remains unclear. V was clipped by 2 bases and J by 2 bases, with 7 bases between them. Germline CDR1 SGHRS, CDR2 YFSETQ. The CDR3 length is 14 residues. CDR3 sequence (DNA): TGCGCCAGCAGCTTTGACATGACTAATGAAAAACTGTTTTTT. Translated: CASSFDMTNEKLFF.

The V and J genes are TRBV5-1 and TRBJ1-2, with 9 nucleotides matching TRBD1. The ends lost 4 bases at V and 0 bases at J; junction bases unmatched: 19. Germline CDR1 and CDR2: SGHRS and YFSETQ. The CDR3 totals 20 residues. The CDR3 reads CASSRLAGTGPQDPNYGYTF. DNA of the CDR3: TGCGCCAGCAGCCGACTCGCCGGGACAGGGCCCCAAGATCCTAACTATGGCTACACCTTC.

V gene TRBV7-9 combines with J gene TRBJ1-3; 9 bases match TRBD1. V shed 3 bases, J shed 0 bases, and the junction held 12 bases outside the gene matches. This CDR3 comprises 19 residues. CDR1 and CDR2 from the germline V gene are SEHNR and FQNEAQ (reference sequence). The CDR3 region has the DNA TGTGCCAGCAGCTTCTCGGGAAGGACAGGGGCTAGCTCTGGAAACACCATATATTTT. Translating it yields CASSFSGRTGASSGNTIYF.

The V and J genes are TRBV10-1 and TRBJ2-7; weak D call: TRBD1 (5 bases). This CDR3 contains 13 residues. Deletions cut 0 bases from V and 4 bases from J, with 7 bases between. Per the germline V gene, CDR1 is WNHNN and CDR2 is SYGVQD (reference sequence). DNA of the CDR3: TGCGCCAGCAGTGAGTCGGGGCCTTACGAGCAGTACTTC. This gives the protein CASSESGPYEQYF.

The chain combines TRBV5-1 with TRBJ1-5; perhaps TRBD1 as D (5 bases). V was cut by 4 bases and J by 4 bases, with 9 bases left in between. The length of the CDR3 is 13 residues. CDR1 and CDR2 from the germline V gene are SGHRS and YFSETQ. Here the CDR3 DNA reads TGCGCCAGCAGCGGGGACGGGAATCAGCCCCAGCATTTT. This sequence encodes CASSGDGNQPQHF.

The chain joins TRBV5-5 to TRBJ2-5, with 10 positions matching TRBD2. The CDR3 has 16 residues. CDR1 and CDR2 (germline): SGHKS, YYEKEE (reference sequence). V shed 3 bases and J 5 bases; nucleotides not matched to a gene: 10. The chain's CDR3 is CASSSYPSGSQETQYF. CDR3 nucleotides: TGTGCCAGCAGCTCATACCCTAGCGGGAGTCAGGAGACCCAGTACTTC.

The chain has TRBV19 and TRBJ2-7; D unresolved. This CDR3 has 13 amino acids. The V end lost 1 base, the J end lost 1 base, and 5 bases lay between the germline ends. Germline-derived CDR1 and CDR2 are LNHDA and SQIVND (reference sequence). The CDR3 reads CASSIGGSYEQYF. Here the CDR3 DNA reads TGTGCCAGTAGTATAGGCGGTTCCTACGAGCAGTACTTC.

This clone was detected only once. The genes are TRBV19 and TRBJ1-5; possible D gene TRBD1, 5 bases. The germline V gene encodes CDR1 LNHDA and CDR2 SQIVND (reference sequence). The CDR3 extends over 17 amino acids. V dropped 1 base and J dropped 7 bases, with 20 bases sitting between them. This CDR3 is CASSIGTGTPVSQPQHF. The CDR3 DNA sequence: TGTGCCAGTAGTATAGGCACCGGGACCCCTGTTAGCCAGCCCCAGCATTTT.

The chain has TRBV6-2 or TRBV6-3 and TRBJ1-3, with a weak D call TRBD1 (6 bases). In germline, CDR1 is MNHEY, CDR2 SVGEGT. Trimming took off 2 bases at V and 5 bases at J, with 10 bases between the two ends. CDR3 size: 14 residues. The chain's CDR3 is CASSYPQGRNTIYF. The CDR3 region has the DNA TGTGCCAGCAGTTACCCACAGGGAAGAAACACCATATATTTT.

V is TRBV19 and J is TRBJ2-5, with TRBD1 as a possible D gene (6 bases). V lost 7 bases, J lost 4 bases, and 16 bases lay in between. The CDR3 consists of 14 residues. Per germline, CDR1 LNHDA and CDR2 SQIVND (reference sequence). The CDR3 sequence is CASIGTRPGETQYF. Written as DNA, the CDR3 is TGTGCCAGTATCGGGACAAGGCCCGGAGAGACCCAGTACTTC.

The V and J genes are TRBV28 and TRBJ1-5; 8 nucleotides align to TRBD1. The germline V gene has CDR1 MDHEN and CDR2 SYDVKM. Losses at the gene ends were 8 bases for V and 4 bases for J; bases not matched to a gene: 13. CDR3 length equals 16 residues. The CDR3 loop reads CASGIGRQGWNQPQHF. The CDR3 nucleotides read TGTGCCAGCGGAATTGGAAGACAGGGGTGGAATCAGCCCCAGCATTTT.

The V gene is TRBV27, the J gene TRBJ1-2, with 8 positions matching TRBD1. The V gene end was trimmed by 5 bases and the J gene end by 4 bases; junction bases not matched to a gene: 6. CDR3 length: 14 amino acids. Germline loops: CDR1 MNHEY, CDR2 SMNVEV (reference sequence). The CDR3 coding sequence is TGTGCCAGCAGTCCGGACAGGGCAAGCTATGGCTACACCTTC. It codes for CASSPDRASYGYTF.

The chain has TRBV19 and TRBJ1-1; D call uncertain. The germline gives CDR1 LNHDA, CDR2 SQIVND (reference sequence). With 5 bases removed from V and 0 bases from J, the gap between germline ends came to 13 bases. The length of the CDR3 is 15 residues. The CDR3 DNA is TGTGCCAGTAGTCCAAGGACGGCTATGAACACTGAAGCTTTCTTT. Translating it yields CASSPRTAMNTEAFF.

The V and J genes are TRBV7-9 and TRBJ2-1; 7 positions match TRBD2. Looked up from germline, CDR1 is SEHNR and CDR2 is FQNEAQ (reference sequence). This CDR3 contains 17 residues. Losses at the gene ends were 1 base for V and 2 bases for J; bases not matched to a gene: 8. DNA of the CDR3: TGTGCCAGCAGCTTAGTCGGGGAGGGCCCAACCTACAATGAGCAGTTCTTC. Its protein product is CASSLVGEGPTYNEQFF.

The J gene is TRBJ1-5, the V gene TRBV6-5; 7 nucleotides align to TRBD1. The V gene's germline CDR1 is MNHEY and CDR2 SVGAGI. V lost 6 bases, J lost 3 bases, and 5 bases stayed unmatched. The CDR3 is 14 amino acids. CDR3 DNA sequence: TGTGCCAGCAGCTCGGGACAGTCCAATCAGCCCCAGCATTTT. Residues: CASSSGQSNQPQHF.

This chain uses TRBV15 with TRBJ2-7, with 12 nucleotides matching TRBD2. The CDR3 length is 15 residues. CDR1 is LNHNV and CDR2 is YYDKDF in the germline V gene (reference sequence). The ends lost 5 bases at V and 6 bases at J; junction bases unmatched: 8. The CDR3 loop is CATSDPSGRGGEQYF. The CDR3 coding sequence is TGTGCCACCAGCGACCCTAGCGGGAGGGGAGGCGAGCAGTACTTC.

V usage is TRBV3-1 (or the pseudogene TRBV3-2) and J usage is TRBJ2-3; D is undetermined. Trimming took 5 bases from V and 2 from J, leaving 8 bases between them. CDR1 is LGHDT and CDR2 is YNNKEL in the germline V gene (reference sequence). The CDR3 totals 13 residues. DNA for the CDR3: TGTGCCAGCAGCGGTGGCAACACAGATACGCAGTATTTT. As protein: CASSGGNTDTQYF.

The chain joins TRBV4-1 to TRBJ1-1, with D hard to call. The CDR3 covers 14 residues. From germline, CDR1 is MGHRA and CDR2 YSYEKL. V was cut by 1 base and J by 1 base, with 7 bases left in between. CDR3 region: CASSQGYSNTEAFF. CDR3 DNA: TGCGCCAGCAGCCAAGGGTACTCGAACACTGAAGCTTTCTTT.

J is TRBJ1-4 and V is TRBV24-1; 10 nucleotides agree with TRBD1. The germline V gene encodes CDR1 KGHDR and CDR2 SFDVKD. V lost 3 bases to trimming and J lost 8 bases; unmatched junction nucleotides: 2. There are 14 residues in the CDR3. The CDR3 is CATSDRTGGEKLFF. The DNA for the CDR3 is TGTGCCACCAGTGATAGGACAGGGGGGGAAAAACTGTTTTTT.

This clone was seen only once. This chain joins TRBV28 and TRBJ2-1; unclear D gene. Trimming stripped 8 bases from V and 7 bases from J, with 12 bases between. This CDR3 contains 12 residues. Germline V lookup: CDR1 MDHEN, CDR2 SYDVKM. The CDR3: CASGGVRNEQFF. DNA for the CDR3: TGTGCCAGCGGTGGCGTGAGGAATGAGCAGTTCTTC.

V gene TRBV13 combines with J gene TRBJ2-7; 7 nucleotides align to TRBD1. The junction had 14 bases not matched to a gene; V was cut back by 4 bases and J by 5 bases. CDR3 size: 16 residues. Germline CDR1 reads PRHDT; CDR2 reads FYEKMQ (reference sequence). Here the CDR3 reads CASSYYGDRGSDEQYF. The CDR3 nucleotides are TGTGCCAGCAGCTACTATGGGGACAGAGGGTCGGACGAGCAGTACTTC.

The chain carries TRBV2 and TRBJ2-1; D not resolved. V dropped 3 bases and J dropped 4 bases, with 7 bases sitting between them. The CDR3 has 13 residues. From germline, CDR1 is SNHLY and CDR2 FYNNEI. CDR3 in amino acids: CASSDELYNEQFF. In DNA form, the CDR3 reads TGTGCCAGCAGTGATGAACTTTACAATGAGCAGTTCTTC.